Following are 21 T cell receptor beta chains from one sample sequenced in a study of CD8 T cells in Susac syndrome. Reverse transcription used roughly 0.45 to 1 ug RNA and random hexamers. TCRdb fed the immunoSEQ multiplex PCR reads into MiXCR, producing one record per CDR3 protein. This table has around 280,000 distinct CDR3 sequences, about 88% appearing once. What was sequenced was CD8+ T cells from PBMCs. Receptors were obtained from a human donor with multiple sclerosis.

CDR3 protein: CASSFRGRHRTDTQYF. For the CDR3, the DNA is TGTGCCAGCAGCTTTCGCGGGAGGCACCGCACAGATACGCAGTATTTT. This chain joins TRBV7-9 and TRBJ2-3; 8 nucleotides line up with TRBD2. Trimming cost V 3 bases and J 1 base; bases outside gene matches: 6. This CDR3 comprises 16 residues. Germline CDR1 is SEHNR and CDR2 is FQNEAQ (reference sequence).

The CDR3 region has the DNA TGCAGTGCTAGAGTTCCGGCGGGCGGCTACGAGCAGTACTTC. Its translation: CSARVPAGGYEQYF. The rearrangement links TRBV20-1 to TRBJ2-7; TRBD2 might be the D (5 bases). The CDR3 extends over 14 amino acids. V shed 1 base and J shed 3 bases, with 13 bases lying between them. The germline V gene encodes CDR1 DFQATT and CDR2 SNEGSKA (reference sequence).

The V gene is TRBV19, the J gene TRBJ2-7; no reliable D call. With 5 bases removed from V and 2 bases from J, the gap between germline ends came to 10 bases. Germline V CDR1 and CDR2: LNHDA, SQIVND (reference sequence). This CDR3 has 13 residues. CDR3: CASSWTDAYEQYF. The CDR3 DNA follows: TGTGCCAGTAGTTGGACGGACGCCTACGAGCAGTACTTC.

V and J are TRBV27 and TRBJ1-4, with TRBD1 matching over 8 bases. Germline V gene sequence: CDR1 MNHEY, CDR2 SMNVEV (reference sequence). J lost 8 bases, V lost 5 bases, and 10 bases had no gene match. The CDR3 has 15 amino acids. The DNA for the CDR3 is TGTGCCAGCAGTGCCGGACAGGGTCTCTTGGAAAAACTGTTTTTT. This encodes CASSAGQGLLEKLFF.

This clonotype was seen only once. V usage is TRBV2 and J usage is TRBJ2-7; 12 bases match TRBD1. The CDR3 is 15 residues long. Germline trimming cut 4 bases from V and 3 bases from J; bases unmatched to any gene: 4. Germline loops: CDR1 SNHLY, CDR2 FYNNEI. The CDR3 nucleotides are TGTGCCAGCAGTGCCGGGACAGGGGGCGGCTACGAGCAGTACTTC. Translating gives CASSAGTGGGYEQYF.

The chain has TRBV28 and TRBJ1-1; maybe TRBD1 (5 bases). Germline CDR1 is MDHEN and CDR2 is SYDVKM. The CDR3 totals 22 residues. The germline V and J ends were trimmed by 3 bases and 0 bases, with 32 bases remaining between them. The CDR3: CASSFDLRGTRHTGHLNTEAFF. CDR3 DNA sequence: TGTGCCAGCAGTTTCGATTTGAGGGGTACACGCCACACCGGGCATTTGAACACTGAAGCTTTCTTT.

The V gene is TRBV28, the J gene TRBJ1-2, with TRBD1 identical over 9 bases. Germline CDR1 MDHEN, CDR2 SYDVKM. The CDR3 spans 15 residues. The ends lost 6 bases at V and 4 bases at J; junction bases unmatched: 9. DNA of the CDR3: TGTGCCAGCAGCCTAAGGACAGGGGATCCCTATGGCTACACCTTC. The encoded protein is CASSLRTGDPYGYTF.

The chain combines TRBV23-1 with TRBJ2-2; D unclear. TRBV23-1 is labeled an ORF, and its function is uncertain. The CDR3 consists of 13 residues. Deletions cut 10 bases from V and 1 base from J, with 10 bases between. CDR3 in amino acids: CATPPGNTGELFF. CDR3 in DNA: TGCGCCACCCCGCCCGGGAACACCGGGGAGCTGTTTTTT.

CDR3 in amino acids: CATSSTTEYQETQYF. In DNA form, the CDR3 reads TGTGCCACCAGCAGTACGACAGAGTACCAAGAGACCCAGTACTTC. The chain uses TRBV15 and TRBJ2-5; D is possibly TRBD1 (5 bases). CDR3 length: 15 amino acids. With 3 bases removed from V and 0 bases from J, the gap between germline ends came to 11 bases. The V gene's germline CDR1 is LNHNV and CDR2 YYDKDF (reference sequence).

The chain combines TRBV4-1 with TRBJ2-7; 7 bases fit TRBD1. Germline lookup yields CDR1 MGHRA and CDR2 YSYEKL. Unmatched junction bases numbered 4, after V lost 1 base and J lost 1 base. This CDR3 is 15 amino acids long. The CDR3 DNA reads as TGCGCCAGCAGCCAAGGACAGGGTGGTTCCTACGAGCAGTACTTC. Protein sequence: CASSQGQGGSYEQYF.

The chain joins TRBV7-9 to TRBJ1-2; the D gene is possibly TRBD1 (5 bases). V lost 5 bases to trimming and J lost 8 bases, with 21 bases between them. The germline V gene has CDR1 SEHNR and CDR2 FQNEAQ (reference sequence). There are 15 residues in the CDR3. The CDR3 region is CASSGVEGPRMGYTF. CDR3 DNA: TGTGCCAGCAGCGGGGTGGAGGGGCCTCGGATGGGCTACACCTTC.

This chain connects TRBV28 to TRBJ2-1; TRBD2 aligns across 9 bases. V lost 7 bases and J lost 6; bases outside the gene matches: 10. CDR3 length: 15 residues. CDR1 is MDHEN, CDR2 SYDVKM, per germline. CDR3 sequence: CASIRASGTPNEQFF. The CDR3 region has the DNA TGTGCCAGCATCCGGGCTAGCGGGACCCCCAATGAGCAGTTCTTC.

The rearrangement uses TRBV29-1 and TRBJ1-1; D call uncertain. CDR3 length: 15 amino acids. Germline loops: CDR1 SQVTM, CDR2 ANQGSEA. V was pared by 0 bases and J by 0 bases, with 11 bases between. CDR3 sequence reads: CSVEEPDGMNTEAFF. CDR3 sequence (DNA): TGCAGCGTTGAAGAGCCGGACGGGATGAACACTGAAGCTTTCTTT.

The gene calls are TRBV7-9 and TRBJ2-1; 9 positions agree with TRBD2. CDR1 and CDR2 from the germline V gene are SEHNR and FQNEAQ (reference sequence). V lost 5 bases to trimming and J lost 8 bases; unmatched junction nucleotides: 10. This CDR3 has 15 residues. As DNA, the CDR3 is TGTGCCAGCAGCCTGAATAGCGGGAGAGTCGATGAGCAGTTCTTC. Amino acid sequence: CASSLNSGRVDEQFF.

This clonotype occurred once. This chain links TRBV2 with TRBJ1-5; D remains ambiguous. Germline loops: CDR1 SNHLY, CDR2 FYNNEI. The CDR3 loop spans 13 amino acids. V was shortened by 5 bases and J by 4 bases, with 9 bases between the two germline ends. The CDR3 DNA sequence: TGTGCCAGCAGTAACTGGGCGAATCAGCCCCAGCATTTT. This sequence encodes CASSNWANQPQHF.

V gene TRBV20-1 combines with J gene TRBJ2-1; TRBD2 agrees at 10 bases. From germline, CDR1 is DFQATT and CDR2 SNEGSKA (reference sequence). With 0 bases clipped from V and 9 bases from J, the junction kept 17 bases outside the gene matches. The CDR3 is 18 residues long. The CDR3 region has the DNA TGCAGTGCTAGAGATTTCTCCGAAGCGGGAGGGCCGGGAAGTGAGCAGTTCTTC. It specifies CSARDFSEAGGPGSEQFF.

V is TRBV13 and J is TRBJ2-7; D is perhaps TRBD1 or TRBD2 (7 bases each). The V gene lost 4 bases and the J gene lost 2 bases, with 12 bases spanning the gap. CDR1 and CDR2 (germline): PRHDT, FYEKMQ (reference sequence). This CDR3 is built from 14 residues. The CDR3 region has the DNA TGTGCCAGCAGCTCAGGGGGGGCGACCTACGAGCAGTACTTC. Translating it yields CASSSGGATYEQYF.

V and J are TRBV28 and TRBJ2-1, with 8 bases lining up with TRBD1. The V and J ends lost 6 bases and 5 bases, in that order; junction bases with no gene match: 9. Germline-derived CDR1 and CDR2 are MDHEN and SYDVKM. The CDR3 has 15 amino acids. DNA for the CDR3: TGTGCCAGCAGCCCGTGGGGACAGGAAAACAATGAGCAGTTCTTC. Protein sequence: CASSPWGQENNEQFF.

The rearrangement joins TRBV20-1 to TRBJ1-5; tentative D call: TRBD1 (5 bases). Trimming pared 3 bases from V and 7 bases from J, leaving 13 bases between. The CDR3 consists of 13 residues. The V gene's germline CDR1 is DFQATT and CDR2 SNEGSKA (reference sequence). CDR3: CSASLGVGQPQHF. CDR3 DNA: TGCAGTGCTAGTCTGGGGGTGGGGCAGCCCCAGCATTTT.

CDR3 nucleotide sequence: TGTGCCAGCAGCTTGCAACGGATTACAGGTGGAGAGCAGTTCTTC. It yields the protein CASSLQRITGGEQFF. V gene TRBV7-2 combines with J gene TRBJ2-1, with D maybe TRBD1 (5 bases). This CDR3 has 15 residues. Germline CDR1 and CDR2: SGHTA and FQGNSA. The V end lost 3 bases, the J end lost 10 bases, and 19 bases lay between the germline ends.

In this sample, this clonotype turned up a few times. This chain connects TRBV7-9 to TRBJ1-1; D is uncertain. V was cut by 5 bases and J by 2 bases, with 9 bases left in between. In germline, CDR1 is SEHNR, CDR2 FQNEAQ (reference sequence). The CDR3 covers 13 residues. This CDR3 reads CASSRLANTEAFF. The CDR3 DNA follows: TGTGCCAGCAGCCGCCTCGCTAACACTGAAGCTTTCTTT.